These 30 T cell receptor beta chains originate from one sample sequenced in a study of T cells in Graves' hyperthyroidism and ophthalmopathy. TCR beta CDR3 regions were amplified from RNA transcripts. The TCR CDR3 was amplified in a first-round RT-PCR using the HTBI primer set. Each CDR3 protein is one row after TCRdb ran MiXCR on the multiplex PCR reads. Of approximately 400,000 distinct CDR3 sequences listed, approximately 25% were seen once; the top ten hold 73%. The specimen sequenced was blood. All receptors derive from a man over 45 with Graves' hyperthyroidism.

This clonotype showed up just a few times. V usage is TRBV20-1 and J usage is TRBJ1-1; the match to TRBD1 covers 9 bases. CDR1 is DFQATT and CDR2 is SNEGSKA in the germline V gene (reference sequence). J gave up 8 bases and V 3 bases, and 10 bases lay outside the gene matches. The CDR3 consists of 14 residues. CDR3 loop: CSASGGTGINEAFF. The CDR3 region has the DNA TGCAGTGCTAGCGGCGGGACAGGGATTAACGAAGCTTTCTTT.

The rearrangement links TRBV20-1 to TRBJ2-7; TRBD2 aligns across 10 bases. CDR3 size: 13 residues. Trimming removed 5 bases from V and 3 bases from J; junction bases left unmatched: 4. Germline assignment: CDR1 DFQATT and CDR2 SNEGSKA (reference sequence). CDR3 in amino acids: CSAGLAGDYEQYF. Written as DNA, the CDR3 is TGCAGTGCTGGTCTAGCGGGAGACTACGAGCAGTACTTC.

V gene TRBV6-5 combines with J gene TRBJ2-7; either TRBD1 or TRBD2 may supply D (6 bases each). CDR1 MNHEY and CDR2 SVGAGI come from the germline V gene. The CDR3 totals 15 residues. Trimming pared 2 bases from V and 7 bases from J, leaving 18 bases between. CDR3 DNA sequence: TGTGCCAGCAGTTACCAGGACAGAATTGGAGGGGAGCAGTACTTC. Translated, it gives CASSYQDRIGGEQYF.

There are many counts of this clonotype. A junction end diverges from the germline sequence, so it may reflect a read error. J is TRBJ1-6 and V is TRBV7-2; D unresolved. The CDR3 loop spans 15 amino acids. The germline CDR1 and CDR2 sequences are SGHTA and FQGNSA. CDR3 nucleotide sequence: TGTGCCAGTTCGGGGATGAGCTCCGATAATTCACCCCTCCACTTT. Its translation is CASSGMSSDNSPLHF.

A word on this clonotype: One end of the junction does not line up with germline, which may come from a read error. The chain employs TRBV28 and TRBJ2-7, with TRBD1 matching 9 bases. This CDR3 contains 16 residues. Germline lookup yields CDR1 MDHEN and CDR2 SYDVKM. CDR3: CAISFGPGQGSYEQYF. CDR3 in DNA: TGTGCCATCAGTTTCGGGCCGGGACAGGGAAGCTACGAGCAGTACTTC.

The chain employs TRBV15 and TRBJ2-3, with D tentatively TRBD1 (5 bases). The CDR3 is 15 residues long. Germline V lookup: CDR1 LNHNV, CDR2 YYDKDF (reference sequence). Deletions cut 1 base from V and 4 bases from J, with 12 bases between. Written as DNA, the CDR3 is TGTGCCACCAGCAGAGCAGGGTCGGTCGCAGATACGCAGTATTTT. It yields the protein CATSRAGSVADTQYF.

This clonotype has more than one count but fewer than ten. The chain carries TRBV28 and TRBJ1-3, with 7 bases that match TRBD1. Germline V gene lookup returns CDR1 MDHEN and CDR2 SYDVKM. This CDR3 has 13 amino acids. The junction had 7 bases not matched to a gene; V was cut back by 8 bases and J by 6 bases. DNA for the CDR3: TGTGCCAGCGCCAGGGGGTCAGAAAACACCATATATTTT. Its translation is CASARGSENTIYF.

V usage is TRBV5-5 and J usage is TRBJ2-7, with 9 bases lining up with TRBD1. CDR1 and CDR2 (germline): SGHKS, YYEKEE (reference sequence). The CDR3 length is 14 residues. The V segment lost 0 bases and the J segment 5 bases; nucleotides outside the gene matches: 3. This CDR3 reads CASSLGQGVDEQYF. CDR3 sequence (DNA): TGTGCCAGCAGCTTGGGACAGGGGGTGGACGAGCAGTACTTC.

This clonotype was recorded a few times. The rearrangement links TRBV19 to TRBJ1-1; TRBD1 aligns across 9 bases. Germline lookup yields CDR1 LNHDA and CDR2 SQIVND (reference sequence). After removal of 5 bases from V and 4 bases from J, the junction contained 14 bases not matched to a gene. The CDR3 has 17 residues. The CDR3 is CASSERTGAVQPTEAFF. CDR3 sequence (DNA): TGTGCCAGTAGTGAGAGGACAGGGGCAGTCCAACCCACTGAAGCTTTCTTT.

This clonotype was detected ten times or more. This chain links TRBV7-2 with TRBJ2-1, with D perhaps given as TRBD1 or TRBD2 (7 bases each). Germline V gives CDR1 SGHTA, CDR2 FQGNSA. V was pared by 3 bases and J by 9 bases, with 15 bases between. The CDR3 loop spans 14 amino acids. CDR3 in DNA: TGTGCCAGCAGCTTGCAGGGGGGGGGTGGTGAGCAGTTCTTC. Protein product: CASSLQGGGGEQFF. The whole variable domain, filled in from reference TRBV7-2 and TRBJ2-1, reads GAGVSQSPSNKVTEKGKDVELRCDPISGHTALYWYRQSLGQGLEFLIYFQGNSAPDKSGLPSDRFSAERTGGSVSTLTIQRTQQEDSAVYLCASSLQGGGGEQFFGPGTRLTVL.

V gene TRBV6-5 combines with J gene TRBJ2-2, with a possible D match to TRBD2 (6 bases). V was pared by 0 bases and J by 4 bases, with 15 bases between. Per the germline V gene, CDR1 is MNHEY and CDR2 is SVGAGI. CDR3 length: 17 residues. Here the CDR3 reads CASSYSRSAGLTGELFF. DNA for the CDR3: TGTGCCAGCAGTTACTCGAGGTCTGCGGGACTCACCGGGGAGCTGTTTTTT.

This clonotype was found a few times. The chain recombines TRBV29-1 with TRBJ2-1; D call uncertain. There are 11 residues in the CDR3. Between the trimmed V and J ends, which lost 6 bases and 9 bases, there was a span of 12 bases. Germline V gene data show CDR1 as SQVTM and CDR2 as ANQGSEA. For the CDR3, the DNA is TGCAGCGTCCCCACCCCGAGTGAGCAGTTCTTC. Protein product: CSVPTPSEQFF.

Remarks on this clonotype: A read error may explain this, as a much larger clone is one base away. The chain has TRBV11-3 and TRBJ1-2; TRBD1 is a possible D gene (6 bases). Germline CDR1 reads SGHNT; CDR2 reads YENEEA. This CDR3 region has 14 residues. CDR3 nucleotides: TGTGCCAGCAGCCCAAACTACAGGGAGAGCGGCTGCACCTTC. Amino acids: CASSPNYRESGCTF.

The J gene is TRBJ1-1, the V gene TRBV3-1; weak D call: TRBD1 (6 bases). CDR3 size: 14 residues. V gave up 7 bases and J gave up 4 bases, with 16 bases separating them. Per germline, CDR1 LGHDT and CDR2 YNNKEL (reference sequence). The DNA of the CDR3 is TGTGCCAGCAACACTCGGGGGCGTGGCACTGAAGCTTTCTTT. It translates to CASNTRGRGTEAFF.

Many counts were recorded for this clonotype. The chain couples TRBV30 to TRBJ1-5; D not resolved. CDR3 length equals 13 residues. V was shortened by 4 bases and J by 10 bases, with 17 bases between the two germline ends. The V gene's germline CDR1 is GTSNPN and CDR2 SVGIG (reference sequence). The CDR3 DNA follows: TGTGCCTGGAAGATAGGTGCCGGCTCACCCCAGCATTTT. Translation: CAWKIGAGSPQHF.

The CDR3 reads CSASAKGRVDTQYF. Written as DNA, the CDR3 is TGCAGTGCTAGTGCCAAAGGCCGTGTAGATACGCAGTATTTT. V usage is TRBV20-1 and J usage is TRBJ2-3; D gene ambiguous. Germline lookup yields CDR1 DFQATT and CDR2 SNEGSKA (reference sequence). The CDR3 runs 14 residues. Trimming pared 3 bases from V and 5 bases from J, leaving 15 bases between.

The J gene is TRBJ1-1, the V gene TRBV11-2; tentatively, D is TRBD1 (5 bases). V was trimmed by 0 bases and J by 8 bases, leaving 13 bases between them. The CDR3 covers 14 residues. Per the germline V gene, CDR1 is SGHAT and CDR2 is FQNNGV. DNA of the CDR3: TGTGCCAGCAGCTTAGATTGGGGCACGGGCGAAGCTTTCTTT. Residues: CASSLDWGTGEAFF. Based on the CDR3 plus reference TRBV11-2 and TRBJ1-1, the full variable domain is EAGVAQSPRYKIIEKRQSVAFWCNPISGHATLYWYQQILGQGPKLLIQFQNNGVVDDSQLPKDRFSAERLKGVDSTLKIQPAKLEDSAVYLCASSLDWGTGEAFFGQGTRLTVV.

The chain links TRBV5-1 to TRBJ2-1; 7 bases line up with TRBD2. V trimming: 7 bases; J trimming: 7 bases; junction bases outside the gene matches: 17. This CDR3 has 16 residues. Looked up from germline, CDR1 is SGHRS and CDR2 is YFSETQ. This chain's CDR3 is CASGATGTNPSNEQFF. Here the CDR3 DNA reads TGCGCCAGCGGGGCTACCGGGACTAACCCGTCGAATGAGCAGTTCTTC.

The sample holds a few counts of this clonotype. V and J are TRBV20-1 and TRBJ2-7; 10 bases are a match to TRBD2. This CDR3 comprises 16 residues. Germline CDR1 reads DFQATT; CDR2 reads SNEGSKA (reference sequence). V was clipped by 0 bases and J by 2 bases; unmatched bases: 7. The CDR3, as DNA: TGCAGTGCTAGAGATTTCCTAGCGGGAGACACCTACGAGCAGTACTTC. The encoded protein is CSARDFLAGDTYEQYF.

There are many counts of this clonotype. The chain couples TRBV7-3 to TRBJ2-7; 8 bases are shared with TRBD1. CDR1 is SGHTA and CDR2 is FQGTGA in the germline V gene. This CDR3 is built from 14 residues. Trimming cost V 1 base and J 5 bases; bases outside gene matches: 4. The CDR3 here is CASSLRAGGDEQYF. The CDR3 DNA sequence: TGTGCCAGCAGCTTAAGGGCAGGGGGCGACGAGCAGTACTTC.

The table lists this clonotype with a few counts. In DNA form, the CDR3 reads TGTGCCAGCAGTCGACTAGCGGGCAACTACAATGAGCAGTTCTTC. It translates to CASSRLAGNYNEQFF. The chain combines TRBV2 with TRBJ2-1, with 10 bases lining up with TRBD2. The CDR3 is 15 amino acids. V shed 5 bases and J 3 bases; nucleotides not matched to a gene: 4. CDR1 is SNHLY, CDR2 FYNNEI, per germline. The entire variable domain, with the rest obtained from reference TRBV2 and TRBJ2-1, is as follows: EPEVTQTPSHQVTQMGQEVILRCVPISNHLYFYWYRQILGQKVEFLVSFYNNEISEKSEIFDDQFSVERPDGSNFTLKIRSTKLEDSAMYFCASSRLAGNYNEQFFGPGTRLTVL.

This clonotype has ten or more counts. The rearrangement links TRBV3-1 to TRBJ1-1; D is uncertain. The CDR3 sequence is 14 residues long. CDR1 is LGHDT and CDR2 is YNNKEL in the germline V gene (reference sequence). The ends were cut back, 0 bases at V and 10 bases at J, with 15 bases in the middle. Written as DNA, the CDR3 is TGTGCCAGCAGCCAAGAAAGTAGGGCCAAGGGAGCTTTCTTT. It encodes CASSQESRAKGAFF.

This clonotype has a count of ten or more. This chain joins TRBV7-6 and TRBJ2-1; D remains ambiguous. V lost 1 base and J lost 3, with 10 bases in between. CDR1 and CDR2 (germline): SGHVS, FNYEAQ. The CDR3 spans 15 residues. The CDR3 DNA reads as TGTGCCAGCAGCTTAGGTCCCGTCAGCTACAATGAGCAGTTCTTC. Amino acid sequence: CASSLGPVSYNEQFF.

This chain connects TRBV7-3 to TRBJ2-6; D possibly uses TRBD1 or TRBD2 (5 bases each). This CDR3 contains 15 residues. The germline gives CDR1 SGHTA, CDR2 FQGTGA. Trimming took 3 bases from V and 0 from J, leaving 6 bases between them. CDR3 DNA sequence: TGTGCCAGCAGCTTGGGGGTCTCTGGGGCCAACGTCCTGACTTTC. It codes for CASSLGVSGANVLTF.

The rearrangement uses TRBV20-1 and TRBJ2-1, with a possible D match to TRBD2 (5 bases). V lost 5 bases and J 6 bases, leaving 17 bases between the germline ends. The CDR3 consists of 14 residues. Germline CDR1 reads DFQATT; CDR2 reads SNEGSKA (reference sequence). CDR3 sequence: CSAHTGQEANEQFF. In DNA form, the CDR3 reads TGCAGTGCTCATACGGGCCAGGAGGCCAATGAGCAGTTCTTC.

The V call is TRBV5-1, the J call TRBJ1-1; tentatively, D is TRBD1 (6 bases). Looked up from germline, CDR1 is SGHRS and CDR2 is YFSETQ. With 4 bases removed from V and 5 bases from J, the gap between germline ends came to 15 bases. CDR3 size: 14 residues. The chain's CDR3 is CASSATGLQTEAFF. As DNA, the CDR3 is TGCGCCAGCAGCGCGACAGGCTTGCAGACTGAAGCTTTCTTT.

This clonotype has just a few counts. This chain connects TRBV6-1 to TRBJ1-3, with D tentatively TRBD1 (6 bases). V was clipped by 5 bases and J by 0 bases, with 14 bases between them. CDR3 length equals 16 residues. Per germline, CDR1 MNHNS and CDR2 SASEGT. CDR3 DNA: TGTGCCAGCAGTTTACAGGGTTCGAGCTCTGGAAACACCATATATTTT. This codes for CASSLQGSSSGNTIYF.

The chain employs TRBV6-1 and TRBJ1-3; D possibly corresponds to TRBD1 (6 bases). The germline V and J ends were trimmed by 6 bases and 4 bases, with 16 bases remaining between them. Germline V lookup: CDR1 MNHNS, CDR2 SASEGT. This CDR3 is 15 amino acids long. This chain's CDR3 is CASRDSLQLGNTIYF. The CDR3 DNA reads TGTGCCAGCAGGGACAGCCTCCAACTCGGAAACACCATATATTTT.

This clonotype was seen at least ten times. J is TRBJ1-1 and V is TRBV12-3 or TRBV12-4; no firm D call. The CDR3 covers 14 residues. The V gene lost 3 bases and the J gene lost 1 base, with 9 bases spanning the gap. The CDR3: CASSLGWGNTEAFF. CDR3 nucleotides: TGTGCCAGCAGTTTGGGGTGGGGGAACACTGAAGCTTTCTTT.

This clonotype was found a few times. CDR3 sequence reads: CASSKEDRQPQHF. The CDR3 DNA sequence: TGTGCCAGCAGCAAAGAGGACAGACAGCCCCAGCATTTT. This chain uses TRBV11-2 with TRBJ1-5; TRBD1 is a possible D gene (6 bases). CDR3 size: 13 residues. V lost 5 bases to trimming and J lost 7 bases, with 12 bases between them. Looked up from germline, CDR1 is SGHAT and CDR2 is FQNNGV.